The 9 T cell receptor beta chains listed next were all sequenced from one sample in a study of shared clonotypes between healthy human individuals. Some clones are missing from TCRdb's copy, which holds only in-frame ones; the method was immunoSEQ multiplex PCR. The sample holds about 480,000 clones, about three quarters seen once. The sequencing input was PBMCs. These TCRs come from a woman in her thirties or forties in good health. Some clones in this sample may be carry-over from other donors' samples.

CDR3 region: CASSRLGGEQFF. The CDR3 nucleotides read TGTGCCAGCAGTAGGTTAGGGGGTGAGCAGTTCTTC. The chain links TRBV2 to TRBJ2-1; weak D call: TRBD1 (6 bases). Trimming removed 5 bases at V and 9 bases at J, with 11 bases between. CDR3 length: 12 amino acids. Germline V gene data show CDR1 as SNHLY and CDR2 as FYNNEI.

V is TRBV30 and J is TRBJ2-1, with TRBD2 identical over 9 bases. The V segment lost 4 bases and the J segment 9 bases; nucleotides outside the gene matches: 10. Germline V gene sequence: CDR1 GTSNPN, CDR2 SVGIG (reference sequence). This CDR3 comprises 14 residues. The CDR3 bases are TGTGCCTGGAAGGTGATAGCGGGAGTGGGTGAGCAGTTCTTC. Its translation: CAWKVIAGVGEQFF.

This clone was counted only a few times. The rearrangement joins TRBV19 to TRBJ2-1; D is possibly TRBD1 (7 bases). Germline CDR1 LNHDA, CDR2 SQIVND (reference sequence). Trimming removed 1 base at V and 15 bases at J, with 13 bases between. The CDR3 runs 12 residues. CDR3: CASSIGQGGPFF. CDR3 sequence (DNA): TGTGCCAGTAGTATAGGACAGGGAGGTCCGTTCTTC.

The genes are TRBV2 and TRBJ2-7; D uncertain. This CDR3 is 14 amino acids long. Germline-derived CDR1 and CDR2 are SNHLY and FYNNEI. V lost 6 bases and J lost 0, with 12 bases in between. The DNA of the CDR3 is TGTGCCAGCAGGGTAGACGCCTACTCCTACGAGCAGTACTTC. This gives the protein CASRVDAYSYEQYF.

The rearrangement links TRBV11-1 to TRBJ2-5, with D unresolved. The tail of the sequence fits TRBJ2-7 better, so the J call may be wrong. Per the germline V gene, CDR1 is SGHAT and CDR2 is FQDESV (reference sequence). This CDR3 region has 15 residues. The CDR3 protein is CASSPARQSSYEQYF. For the CDR3, the DNA is TGTGCCAGCAGCCCCGCTAGGCAGAGCTCCTACGAGCAGTACTTC.

V usage is TRBV4-1 and J usage is TRBJ2-7; 8 nucleotides line up with TRBD1. The CDR3 consists of 16 residues. V was pared by 1 base and J by 4 bases, with 9 bases of the junction left unmatched. Germline V gives CDR1 MGHRA, CDR2 YSYEKL. As DNA, the CDR3 is TGCGCCAGCAGCCAAGGACACGGGGGACAGGCGTACGAGCAGTACTTC. This encodes CASSQGHGGQAYEQYF.

This clone was found a few times. The chain carries TRBV7-2 and TRBJ1-1; D is unclear. This CDR3 contains 13 residues. V gave up 4 bases and J gave up 3 bases, with 9 bases separating them. In germline, CDR1 is SGHTA, CDR2 FQGNSA. The CDR3 DNA sequence: TGTGCCAGCAGCTCCGGGAGGGACACTGAAGCTTTCTTT. Translating it yields CASSSGRDTEAFF. Combining the CDR3 with reference TRBV7-2 and TRBJ1-1 gives the whole variable domain GAGVSQSPSNKVTEKGKDVELRCDPISGHTALYWYRQSLGQGLEFLIYFQGNSAPDKSGLPSDRFSAERTGGSVSTLTIQRTQQEDSAVYLCASSSGRDTEAFFGQGTRLTVV.

The rearrangement links TRBV5-1 to TRBJ2-5, with TRBD2 matching over 12 bases. With 5 bases clipped from V and 1 base from J, the junction kept 6 bases outside the gene matches. There are 16 residues in the CDR3. The germline gives CDR1 SGHRS, CDR2 YFSETQ. The CDR3 sequence: CASSRRLAGAQETQYF. The CDR3 bases are TGCGCCAGCAGTCGACGACTAGCGGGAGCCCAAGAGACCCAGTACTTC.

V is TRBV15 and J is TRBJ1-6, with D possibly matching TRBD1 (6 bases). Germline assignment: CDR1 LNHNV and CDR2 YYDKDF (reference sequence). The V end lost 0 bases, the J end lost 6 bases, and 9 bases lay between the germline ends. This CDR3 has 15 amino acids. The CDR3 spells CATSRDLQGNSPLHF. In DNA form, the CDR3 reads TGTGCCACCAGCAGAGATTTACAGGGTAATTCACCCCTCCACTTT.